The 22 T cell receptor beta chains given below trace back to one sample, sequenced in a study of read filtering for tumor transcriptome and immune sequencing. The library was built from about 400 ng RNA with molecular barcoded adaptors for alpha/delta and beta/gamma chains. A single record per CDR3 protein comes from TCRdb applying MiXCR to the reads. The table lists roughly 25,000 distinct CDR3 sequences, 14% of them singletons, with roughly 44% in the top ten. The sample comprised a population of CD138-negative cells sorted from bone marrow. These receptors all stem from a donor at least 40 years old with multiple myeloma.

This clonotype was seen repeatedly, ten times or more. The chain combines TRBV20-1 with TRBJ2-7, with 9 positions matching TRBD2. This CDR3 has 12 residues. V shed 3 bases, J shed 6 bases, and the junction held 3 bases outside the gene matches. Germline CDR1 and CDR2: DFQATT and SNEGSKA (reference sequence). The CDR3 here is CSASALAGEQYF. The CDR3 coding sequence is TGCAGTGCTAGTGCACTAGCGGGCGAGCAGTACTTC.

The chain joins TRBV4-1 to TRBJ1-1; TRBD1 aligns across 8 bases. The CDR3 spans 14 residues. J was trimmed by 3 bases and V by 3 bases; bases with no gene match: 3. Germline V gene lookup returns CDR1 MGHRA and CDR2 YSYEKL. DNA for the CDR3: TGCGCCAGCAGCCACGGACAGGGTTACACTGAAGCTTTCTTT. Translated, it gives CASSHGQGYTEAFF.

The table lists this clonotype with many counts. The V and J genes are TRBV5-1 and TRBJ2-3; the D is unclear. Germline V gives CDR1 SGHRS, CDR2 YFSETQ. V dropped 2 bases and J dropped 0 bases, with 19 bases sitting between them. The CDR3 covers 18 residues. CDR3 nucleotide sequence: TGCGCCAGCAGCTTTCGGACCTGGTTTTCATCTAGCACAGATACGCAGTATTTT. It translates to CASSFRTWFSSSTDTQYF. The entire variable domain, with the rest obtained from reference TRBV5-1 and TRBJ2-3, is as follows: KAGVTQTPRYLIKTRGQQVTLSCSPISGHRSVSWYQQTPGQGLQFLFEYFSETQRNKGNFPGRFSGRQFSNSRSEMNVSTLELGDSALYLCASSFRTWFSSSTDTQYFGPGTRLTVL.

There are many counts of this clonotype. The V and J genes are TRBV2 and TRBJ2-3; D possibly corresponds to TRBD2 (5 bases). Germline CDR1 reads SNHLY; CDR2 reads FYNNEI. Trimming shortened V by 6 bases and J by 1 base, and 8 bases separated the two germline ends. CDR3 size: 13 residues. As DNA, the CDR3 is TGTGCCAGCAGACTAGGAGGCACAGATACGCAGTATTTT. Translating it yields CASRLGGTDTQYF.

This clonotype came up many times. V is TRBV7-8 and J is TRBJ2-3; D is unclear. The CDR3 covers 14 residues. Germline lookup yields CDR1 SGHVS and CDR2 FQNEAQ. V shed 2 bases and J shed 2 bases, with 8 bases lying between them. DNA for the CDR3: TGTGCCAGCAGCTTACGCTTGACCACAGATACGCAGTATTTT. Its translation is CASSLRLTTDTQYF.

The chain links TRBV6-4 to TRBJ2-4; TRBD1 aligns across 9 bases. V lost 5 bases, J lost 0 bases, and 11 bases stayed unmatched. The CDR3 is made up of 18 amino acids. Germline-derived CDR1 and CDR2 are MRHNA and SNTAGT. The CDR3 region has the DNA TGTGCCAGCAGTACACCTACAGGGGGCGTAATAGCCAAAAACATTCAGTACTTC. Protein product: CASSTPTGGVIAKNIQYF.

The V and J genes are TRBV7-2 and TRBJ2-7; D gene ambiguous. CDR1 is SGHTA and CDR2 is FQGNSA in the germline V gene. V was shortened by 0 bases and J by 3 bases, with 3 bases between the two germline ends. This CDR3 comprises 12 residues. The DNA of the CDR3 is TGTGCCAGCAGCTTAGCGAACTACGAGCAGTACTTC. This codes for CASSLANYEQYF.

Ten or more counts support this clonotype. The chain combines TRBV7-2 with TRBJ2-1; 13 nucleotides line up with TRBD2. The CDR3 extends over 15 amino acids. V was clipped by 5 bases and J by 10 bases; unmatched bases: 8. Per the germline V gene, CDR1 is SGHTA and CDR2 is FQGNSA. The CDR3 DNA sequence: TGTGCCAGCAGCCGACGGACTAGCGGGAGTGGAGAGCAGTTCTTC. This gives the protein CASSRRTSGSGEQFF.

At least ten counts were recorded for this clonotype. The gene calls are TRBV29-1 and TRBJ2-1; D remains ambiguous. The CDR3 length is 13 residues. The V gene's germline CDR1 is SQVTM and CDR2 ANQGSEA. Deletions cut 4 bases from V and 1 base from J, with 8 bases between. The CDR3 region has the DNA TGCAGCGTTGGGTTAGGGTCCTACAATGAGCAGTTCTTC. It codes for CSVGLGSYNEQFF.

At least ten counts were recorded for this clonotype. The V gene is TRBV2, the J gene TRBJ1-2, with D possibly being TRBD1 (5 bases). The CDR3 length is 15 residues. Trimming took 4 bases from V and 4 from J, leaving 16 bases between them. Germline-derived CDR1 and CDR2 are SNHLY and FYNNEI. Written as DNA, the CDR3 is TGTGCCAGCAGTGGGGGGGGAGGGGTTGGCTATGGCTACACCTTC. It encodes CASSGGGGVGYGYTF.

This clonotype has ten or more counts. This sequence joins TRBV4-2 and TRBJ2-1; 13 bases map to TRBD2. Germline-derived CDR1 and CDR2 are LGHNA and YNFKEQ. The CDR3 length is 16 residues. The V segment lost 3 bases and the J segment 9 bases; nucleotides outside the gene matches: 8. CDR3 region: CASSQTTSGRAGEQFF. The CDR3 DNA follows: TGTGCCAGCAGCCAGACCACTAGCGGGAGGGCTGGTGAGCAGTTCTTC.

Ten or more counts support this clonotype. This sequence joins TRBV3-1 and TRBJ2-2, with 12 bases that match TRBD1. The CDR3 runs to 17 residues. Germline CDR1 reads LGHDT; CDR2 reads YNNKEL (reference sequence). Trimming at V came to 1 base and at J to 4 bases, leaving 4 bases not matched to a gene. The CDR3 DNA reads TGTGCCAGCAGCCAAGCGGGACAGGGGGCGGGCACCGGGGAGCTGTTTTTT. Protein sequence: CASSQAGQGAGTGELFF.

This clonotype has a handful of counts. V gene TRBV7-3 combines with J gene TRBJ2-1; a possible D gene is TRBD2 (6 bases). The CDR3 is made up of 15 amino acids. Germline CDR1 reads SGHTA; CDR2 reads FQGTGA. V was shortened by 0 bases and J by 3 bases, with 9 bases between the two germline ends. The CDR3 protein is CASSLTRDHYNEQFF. CDR3 DNA: TGTGCCAGCAGCTTAACGCGGGATCACTACAATGAGCAGTTCTTC.

In this sample, this clonotype turned up many times. The rearrangement links TRBV5-6 to TRBJ2-7, with a possible D match to TRBD1 (6 bases). Germline CDR1 SGHDT, CDR2 YYEEEE. The CDR3 sequence is 14 residues long. The ends were cut back, 2 bases at V and 7 bases at J, with 16 bases in the middle. DNA of the CDR3: TGTGCCAGCAGCTTTCCCGGGACCCAGGGGGAGCAGTACTTC. It translates to CASSFPGTQGEQYF.

This clonotype showed up just a few times. The V call is TRBV27, the J call TRBJ2-3; D gene unclear. This CDR3 comprises 18 residues. Trimming removed 5 bases from V and 6 bases from J, with 27 bases in between. Germline loops: CDR1 MNHEY, CDR2 SMNVEV (reference sequence). CDR3 coding DNA: TGTGCCAGCAGTCCCCGGCGGAGATCGTCCGGGTTATTTGATACGCAGTATTTT. It codes for CASSPRRRSSGLFDTQYF.

This clonotype appeared many times. The V gene is TRBV7-2, the J gene TRBJ2-5, with 11 nucleotides matching TRBD2. With 7 bases clipped from V and 5 bases from J, the junction kept 12 bases outside the gene matches. Germline CDR1 is SGHTA and CDR2 is FQGNSA. The CDR3 covers 16 residues. The CDR3 here is CASTRGTSGRGETQYF. In DNA form, the CDR3 reads TGTGCCAGCACCCGAGGAACTAGCGGGAGAGGGGAGACCCAGTACTTC. The full variable domain, its missing parts supplied by reference TRBV7-2 and TRBJ2-5, is GAGVSQSPSNKVTEKGKDVELRCDPISGHTALYWYRQSLGQGLEFLIYFQGNSAPDKSGLPSDRFSAERTGGSVSTLTIQRTQQEDSAVYLCASTRGTSGRGETQYFGPGTRLLVL.

This clonotype was detected ten times or more. This chain joins TRBV20-1 and TRBJ2-7; 9 bases agree with TRBD2. The V and J ends lost 6 bases and 3 bases, in that order; junction bases with no gene match: 6. This CDR3 is 13 amino acids long. From germline, CDR1 is DFQATT and CDR2 SNEGSKA (reference sequence). For the CDR3, the DNA is TGCAGTGCCGCCAATAGCGGGAGCTACGAGCAGTACTTC. It encodes CSAANSGSYEQYF.

This clonotype came up a few times. The CDR3 bases are TGTGCCAGCAGCCCAGGACGGATTAACTATGGCTACACCTTC. Amino acid sequence: CASSPGRINYGYTF. V gene TRBV28 combines with J gene TRBJ1-2; D gene unclear. CDR1 is MDHEN and CDR2 is SYDVKM in the germline V gene. V was cut by 6 bases and J by 1 base, with 12 bases left in between. CDR3 size: 14 residues.

This clonotype was counted many times. V and J are TRBV12-3 or TRBV12-4 and TRBJ2-5, with 8 bases aligning to TRBD2. Trimming cost V 4 bases and J 5 bases; bases outside gene matches: 6. The CDR3 is 14 amino acids. The CDR3 nucleotides are TGTGCCAGCAGTTCAGCGGGAGTAACCGAGACCCAGTACTTC. Translating it yields CASSSAGVTETQYF.

In regard to this clonotype: A single base separates this from a much larger clone, so it may be a read error. The chain couples TRBV28 to TRBJ2-3, with TRBD1 matching over 7 bases. Germline V lookup: CDR1 MDHEN, CDR2 SYDVKM. The CDR3 contains 16 residues. The CDR3 sequence is CACSRLSTGATDTQYF. CDR3 nucleotide sequence: TGTGCCTGCAGTCGACTATCAACAGGGGCCACAGATACGCAGTATTTT.

Ten or more counts support this clonotype. CDR3 residues: CSVAARLQQETQYF. The CDR3 bases are TGCAGCGTTGCGGCGCGTTTACAGCAAGAGACCCAGTACTTC. This chain joins TRBV29-1 and TRBJ2-5; D is unclear. CDR1 and CDR2 (germline): SQVTM, ANQGSEA. Trimming removed 4 bases at V and 2 bases at J, with 14 bases between. The CDR3 length is 14 residues.

This clonotype occurred many times. The V gene is TRBV3-1, the J gene TRBJ1-2; 9 nucleotides align to TRBD1. The CDR3 sequence is 15 residues long. Germline CDR1 reads LGHDT; CDR2 reads YNNKEL (reference sequence). V lost 4 bases and J lost 4; bases outside the gene matches: 7. CDR3 loop: CASSPPDRGTYGYTF. The CDR3 nucleotides read TGTGCCAGCAGCCCGCCGGACAGGGGAACCTATGGCTACACCTTC.